The next 26 T cell receptor beta chains were all read from a single sample in a study of post-analysis software for immune sequencing data. Overall study findings and caveats: Among five TRBV segments more frequent in patients than controls were TRBV5-6, TRBV5-1 and TRBV20-1.

Every TCR beta cDNA library bore unique molecular identifiers. TCRdb itself ran the PCR reads through MiXCR, one entry per CDR3 protein. Here the sample spans some 690,000 distinct CDR3 sequences, roughly 27% being singletons. Antigens for these TCRs are unknown. Sample: blood. Receptors originate from a girl aged 10-17 years with multiple sclerosis.

This clonotype has a handful of counts. V is TRBV9 and J is TRBJ1-2; 7 bases match TRBD1. CDR3 size: 15 residues. Germline lookup yields CDR1 SGDLS and CDR2 YYNGEE. Unmatched junction bases numbered 8, after V lost 4 bases and J lost 2 bases. The CDR3 sequence: CASSSRDSLNYGYTF. DNA of the CDR3: TGTGCCAGCAGCTCGAGGGACAGCTTGAACTATGGCTACACCTTC. Using reference TRBV9 and TRBJ1-2 for the parts outside the CDR3, the full variable domain is DSGVTQTPKHLITATGQRVTLRCSPRSGDLSVYWYQQSLDQGLQFLIQYYNGEERAKGNILERFSAQQFPDLHSELNLSSLELGDSALYFCASSSRDSLNYGYTFGSGTRLTVV.

V usage is TRBV20-1 and J usage is TRBJ1-2; D possibly corresponds to TRBD1 (6 bases). Trimming took off 4 bases at V and 6 bases at J, with 18 bases between the two ends. The CDR3 has 14 amino acids. The germline CDR1 and CDR2 sequences are DFQATT and SNEGSKA (reference sequence). Here the CDR3 reads CSAIVSGVPHGYTF. Written as DNA, the CDR3 is TGCAGTGCTATTGTGTCAGGGGTCCCTCATGGCTACACCTTC.

The chain links TRBV7-2 to TRBJ1-3; D gene ambiguous. Between the trimmed V and J ends, which lost 5 bases and 2 bases, there was a span of 7 bases. The CDR3 runs 13 residues. Germline V CDR1 and CDR2: SGHTA, FQGNSA. CDR3 in amino acids: CASSTRPGNTIYF. In DNA form, the CDR3 reads TGTGCCAGCAGCACACGGCCTGGAAACACCATATATTTT.

This clonotype came up a few times. One end of the junction fails to match germline, which may point to a read error. V gene TRBV5-1 combines with J gene TRBJ2-3; possible D gene TRBD1, 5 bases. CDR3 size: 13 residues. The germline gives CDR1 SGHRS, CDR2 YFSETQ. Here the CDR3 reads CASSLGATDTQYF. For the CDR3, the DNA is TGTGCCAGCAGTCTTGGGGCCACAGATACGCAGTATTTT.

This chain joins TRBV7-8 and TRBJ1-5; 8 nucleotides match TRBD1. CDR1 SGHVS and CDR2 FQNEAQ come from the germline V gene. V was clipped by 5 bases and J by 4 bases; unmatched bases: 4. The CDR3 consists of 14 residues. Here the CDR3 reads CASSGRGRNQPQHF. The CDR3 DNA is TGTGCCAGCAGCGGCAGGGGGCGGAATCAGCCCCAGCATTTT.

The V call is TRBV12-3 or TRBV12-4, the J call TRBJ1-5; D unresolved. Deletions cut 3 bases from V and 0 bases from J, with 15 bases between. The CDR3 totals 17 residues. The CDR3 sequence is CASSFQMEEYSNQPQHF. The CDR3 nucleotides are TGTGCCAGCAGTTTCCAGATGGAGGAATATAGCAATCAGCCCCAGCATTTT.

The sample holds a few counts of this clonotype. CDR3 residues: CASSQGRAGSGPNYEQYF. CDR3 DNA sequence: TGTGCCAGCAGCCAGGGCCGGGCAGGTAGCGGACCCAACTACGAGCAGTACTTC. The chain couples TRBV11-2 to TRBJ2-7, with D perhaps matching TRBD2 (6 bases). With 5 bases removed from V and 3 bases from J, the gap between germline ends came to 26 bases. This CDR3 region has 18 residues. Germline lookup yields CDR1 SGHAT and CDR2 FQNNGV.

The chain joins TRBV20-1 to TRBJ2-1, with D unclear. Trimming took 3 bases from V and 2 from J, leaving 11 bases between them. The V gene's germline CDR1 is DFQATT and CDR2 SNEGSKA (reference sequence). The CDR3 is 14 amino acids. CDR3 protein: CSASMLSPYNEQFF. CDR3 DNA sequence: TGCAGTGCTAGCATGCTCAGCCCCTACAATGAGCAGTTCTTC.

This clonotype turned up a few times. V is TRBV5-1 and J is TRBJ2-3, with 10 bases matching TRBD2. Germline lookup yields CDR1 SGHRS and CDR2 YFSETQ. The V gene end was trimmed by 4 bases and the J gene end by 3 bases; junction bases not matched to a gene: 14. CDR3 length equals 18 residues. The CDR3 here is CASSHDNPAGGRTDTQYF. The CDR3 DNA reads TGCGCCAGCAGCCACGACAATCCAGCGGGGGGGCGGACAGATACGCAGTATTTT.

The V gene is TRBV12-3 or TRBV12-4, the J gene TRBJ2-3; perhaps TRBD1 as D (5 bases). The CDR3 is 16 residues long. The V end was cut by 2 bases, the J end by 0 bases, with 12 bases between. CDR3 in amino acids: CASSLSPGRSTDTQYF. In nucleotides, the CDR3 is TGTGCCAGCAGTTTATCGCCAGGGCGCAGCACAGATACGCAGTATTTT.

The chain recombines TRBV7-2 with TRBJ2-3, with 7 bases that match TRBD2. In germline, CDR1 is SGHTA, CDR2 FQGNSA. The CDR3 covers 15 residues. The V gene end was trimmed by 3 bases and the J gene end by 5 bases; junction bases not matched to a gene: 8. The DNA for the CDR3 is TGTGCCAGCAGCTTCGCGGGAGTGGTTCAAGATACGCAGTATTTT. It is translated as CASSFAGVVQDTQYF.

This clonotype was seen a handful of times. The rearrangement links TRBV29-1 to TRBJ2-1; D remains unclear. This CDR3 spans 12 amino acids. Trimming took 8 bases from V and 10 from J, leaving 18 bases between them. CDR1 is SQVTM and CDR2 is ANQGSEA in the germline V gene. In DNA, the CDR3 is TGCAGCTTCCGAACGTTCGGATTAGAGCAGTTCTTC. It is translated as CSFRTFGLEQFF.

This clonotype was seen a handful of times. V and J are TRBV20-1 and TRBJ2-3; unclear D gene. Germline CDR1 is DFQATT and CDR2 is SNEGSKA (reference sequence). Trimming took 1 base from V and 11 from J, leaving 10 bases between them. This CDR3 is built from 11 residues. The CDR3 protein is CSARAMEKQYF. The DNA of the CDR3 is TGCAGTGCTAGAGCTATGGAAAAGCAGTATTTT.

This clonotype was counted only a few times. The chain has TRBV20-1 and TRBJ2-1, with 12 bases that match TRBD2. Germline values: CDR1 DFQATT, CDR2 SNEGSKA (reference sequence). This CDR3 has 15 residues. V gave up 6 bases and J gave up 5 bases; unmatched junction bases: 8. CDR3 protein: CSARGTSGWNNEQFF. The CDR3 DNA is TGCAGTGCCCGAGGGACTAGCGGGTGGAACAATGAGCAGTTCTTC.

This clonotype was picked up many times. The chain joins TRBV29-1 to TRBJ2-3; D may be TRBD1 (7 bases). The CDR3 is made up of 13 amino acids. V lost 7 bases, J lost 7 bases, and 18 bases lay in between. Per germline, CDR1 SQVTM and CDR2 ANQGSEA. This CDR3 is CSAHRQGGNTQYF. In DNA form, the CDR3 reads TGCAGCGCTCATCGACAGGGAGGAAATACGCAGTATTTT.

The rearrangement links TRBV20-1 to TRBJ1-2; no clear D. The germline CDR1 and CDR2 sequences are DFQATT and SNEGSKA (reference sequence). This CDR3 contains 13 residues. V dropped 3 bases and J dropped 3 bases, with 11 bases sitting between them. CDR3 sequence: CSARTRAHYGYTF. For the CDR3, the DNA is TGCAGTGCTAGGACCCGGGCTCACTATGGCTACACCTTC.

The chain has TRBV3-1 and TRBJ2-7, with 8 bases that match TRBD2. Gene TRBJ2-4 matches the end of the DNA better, so the J call may be wrong. The V gene's germline CDR1 is LGHDT and CDR2 YNNKEL (reference sequence). CDR3 length: 13 amino acids. CDR3 loop: CASSPVGGVIQYF. In DNA, the CDR3 is TGTGCCAGCAGCCCAGTCGGGGGGGTCATTCAGTACTTC.

The chain uses TRBV7-2 and TRBJ2-7; tentative D call: TRBD1 (6 bases). This CDR3 is built from 15 residues. Germline CDR1 SGHTA, CDR2 FQGNSA. The V gene lost 2 bases and the J gene lost 2 bases, with 13 bases spanning the gap. CDR3 loop: CASSLRKGVPYEQYF. The CDR3 region has the DNA TGTGCCAGCAGCTTAAGGAAGGGGGTCCCCTACGAGCAGTACTTC.

The rearrangement joins TRBV20-1 to TRBJ2-4, with 8 bases that match TRBD1. Losses at the gene ends were 5 bases for V and 5 bases for J; bases not matched to a gene: 8. CDR1 DFQATT and CDR2 SNEGSKA come from the germline V gene (reference sequence). The CDR3 is 14 residues long. The CDR3 DNA is TGCAGTGCTTCTCGCGGGACAGGTCAAAACATTCAGTACTTC. Translating gives CSASRGTGQNIQYF.

The J gene is TRBJ2-5, the V gene TRBV5-1; perhaps TRBD2 as D (6 bases). The J call may not be correct, given that the DNA end is closer to TRBJ2-7. This CDR3 region has 16 residues. CDR1 is SGHRS and CDR2 is YFSETQ in the germline V gene. CDR3 amino acids: CASSLAGLVGGHEQYF. The CDR3 DNA follows: TGCGCCAGCAGCTTGGCGGGGCTAGTGGGAGGTCACGAGCAGTACTTC.

This clonotype has only a few counts. V usage is TRBV7-9 and J usage is TRBJ2-5; D not resolved. CDR1 and CDR2 from the germline V gene are SEHNR and FQNEAQ (reference sequence). Deletions cut 4 bases from V and 5 bases from J, with 14 bases between. This CDR3 region has 14 residues. The CDR3 is CASSYEVSRETQYF. The CDR3 nucleotides read TGTGCCAGCAGCTACGAGGTTAGCAGGGAGACCCAGTACTTC.

The V gene is TRBV7-2, the J gene TRBJ2-1, with TRBD2 matching over 7 bases. Germline V gene lookup returns CDR1 SGHTA and CDR2 FQGNSA. With V trimmed by 6 bases and J by 2 bases, 10 bases remained unmatched. The CDR3 contains 16 residues. The CDR3 protein is CASRPLRGRAYNEQFF. Here the CDR3 DNA reads TGTGCCAGCAGACCTTTGAGAGGGAGGGCCTACAATGAGCAGTTCTTC.

In the case of this clonotype: The junction departs from germline at one end; a sequencing error may be responsible. This chain's CDR3 is CASSPNGQGARYGYTF. In DNA, the CDR3 is TGCGCCAGCAGCCCGAACGGACAGGGCGCGAGGTATGGTTACACCTTC. V and J are TRBV5-1 and TRBJ1-2; 8 bases are shared with TRBD1. This CDR3 is 16 amino acids long. Per the germline V gene, CDR1 is SGHRS and CDR2 is YFSETQ.

This clonotype came up a few times. CDR3 bases: TGTGCCAGCAGTGCGGACAGGGCGGCTCGGAGGGAGACCCAGTACTTC. Translated: CASSADRAARRETQYF. V gene TRBV2 combines with J gene TRBJ2-5; 8 nucleotides line up with TRBD1. The J segment lost 5 bases and the V segment lost 4 bases, leaving 12 bases of the junction unmatched. The CDR3 consists of 16 residues. Germline lookup yields CDR1 SNHLY and CDR2 FYNNEI.

This clonotype has only a few counts. The chain recombines TRBV15 with TRBJ1-5; D gene unclear. CDR3 length: 14 residues. V was pared by 0 bases and J by 5 bases, with 8 bases between. CDR1 and CDR2 from the germline V gene are LNHNV and YYDKDF (reference sequence). The CDR3 coding sequence is TGTGCCACCAGCAGAGATACGGTTCATCAGCCCCAGCATTTT. This gives the protein CATSRDTVHQPQHF.

The J gene is TRBJ2-6, the V gene TRBV13, with D maybe TRBD1 (5 bases). CDR1 and CDR2 from the germline V gene are PRHDT and FYEKMQ (reference sequence). The CDR3 extends over 15 amino acids. The V gene lost 2 bases and the J gene lost 3 bases, with 8 bases spanning the gap. CDR3 nucleotides: TGTGCCAGCAGCTTAAAGGGGTTTGGGGCCAACGTCCTGACTTTC. Protein sequence: CASSLKGFGANVLTF.